Below are 24 T cell receptor beta chains sequenced from a single sample in a study of Ad26.COV2.S vaccination and SARS-CoV-2 variants. The treatment here: over 15 received Ad26.COV2.S at low or high dose, single or two shots; several received placebo; per-sample allocation not given. Day 63 after the first injection of vaccine or placebo was the sampling time. Using immunoSEQ multiplex PCR, the repertoire was profiled, and TCRdb retains in-frame clones only, with some absent. The top ten hold 2.1% of the sample, which has some 290,000 clones, about 82% seen once. The input for sequencing was peripheral blood, taken in a trial of Ad26.COV2.S vaccine versus placebo. Receptor source: a person between 18 and 65 years old who received the Ad26.COV2.S COVID-19 vaccine or a placebo.

The gene calls are TRBV6-5 and TRBJ1-1; 10 nucleotides align to TRBD1. V shed 4 bases, J shed 10 bases, and the junction held 9 bases outside the gene matches. This CDR3 has 14 amino acids. CDR1 is MNHEY and CDR2 is SVGAGI in the germline V gene. CDR3 loop: CASSFRDRGGRAFF. The CDR3 region has the DNA TGTGCCAGCAGTTTCCGGGACAGGGGAGGTAGAGCTTTCTTT.

The CDR3 DNA follows: TGTGCCAGCCGAGAGACCACAGGGGATGGGGCCAAAAACATTCAGTACTTC. The encoded protein is CASRETTGDGAKNIQYF. The chain links TRBV25-1 to TRBJ2-4, with 7 bases matching TRBD1. CDR1 and CDR2 from the germline V gene are MGHDK and SYGVNS. The V gene end was trimmed by 8 bases and the J gene end by 1 base; junction bases not matched to a gene: 14. The CDR3 has 17 residues.

The chain carries TRBV5-5 and TRBJ1-4; D unclear. The V gene's germline CDR1 is SGHKS and CDR2 YYEKEE (reference sequence). The ends were cut back, 7 bases at V and 0 bases at J, with 13 bases in the middle. This CDR3 region has 15 residues. The CDR3 sequence: CASRGGRPTNEKLFF. In nucleotides, the CDR3 is TGTGCCAGCCGCGGTGGGAGACCAACTAATGAAAAACTGTTTTTT.

In DNA, the CDR3 is TGCAGCGTACCGAGGACAGGCAACAATGAGCAGTTCTTC. Its translation is CSVPRTGNNEQFF. V gene TRBV29-1 combines with J gene TRBJ2-1; 7 bases align to TRBD1. Germline assignment: CDR1 SQVTM and CDR2 ANQGSEA. V lost 6 bases, J lost 5 bases, and 7 bases stayed unmatched. This CDR3 has 13 residues.

This chain connects TRBV5-1 to TRBJ1-1, with a tentative D call TRBD1 (5 bases). The CDR3 is 14 amino acids. Trimming pared 1 base from V and 11 bases from J, leaving 18 bases between. CDR1 and CDR2 from the germline V gene are SGHRS and YFSETQ. The CDR3 is CASSLRGSGGGAFF. In DNA form, the CDR3 reads TGCGCCAGCAGCTTGAGGGGATCCGGTGGGGGGGCTTTCTTT. Based on the CDR3 plus reference TRBV5-1 and TRBJ1-1, the full variable domain is KAGVTQTPRYLIKTRGQQVTLSCSPISGHRSVSWYQQTPGQGLQFLFEYFSETQRNKGNFPGRFSGRQFSNSRSEMNVSTLELGDSALYLCASSLRGSGGGAFFGQGTRLTVV.

The chain links TRBV6-4 to TRBJ1-2; D is unclear. Trimming left V 6 bases short and J 8 bases short, with 16 bases between. The CDR3 loop spans 13 amino acids. Germline V gene lookup returns CDR1 MRHNA and CDR2 SNTAGT. Here the CDR3 reads CASSPGRVGGYTF. CDR3 coding DNA: TGTGCCAGCAGCCCCGGACGGGTGGGAGGCTACACCTTC.

V usage is TRBV5-4 and J usage is TRBJ1-1, with 9 bases that match TRBD1. The J segment lost 3 bases and the V segment lost 0 bases, leaving 0 bases of the junction unmatched. Germline CDR1 SGHNT, CDR2 YYREEE (reference sequence). This CDR3 is 14 amino acids long. The CDR3 sequence is CASSLGDRDTEAFF. The DNA for the CDR3 is TGTGCCAGCAGCTTGGGGGACAGGGACACTGAAGCTTTCTTT.

The rearrangement joins TRBV10-3 to TRBJ1-1, with 7 bases matching TRBD1. The V and J ends lost 2 bases and 1 base, in that order; junction bases with no gene match: 4. The germline CDR1 and CDR2 sequences are ENHRY and SYGVKD. This CDR3 region has 15 residues. CDR3 loop: CAISEKGAPNTEAFF. The CDR3 DNA is TGTGCCATCAGTGAGAAGGGGGCTCCGAACACTGAAGCTTTCTTT.

This clone was seen repeatedly, ten times or more. The genes are TRBV11-3 and TRBJ2-3; a possible D gene is TRBD2 (6 bases). This CDR3 is built from 17 residues. Trimming took 2 bases from V and 3 from J, leaving 18 bases between them. Germline-derived CDR1 and CDR2 are SGHNT and YENEEA. CDR3 protein: CASSLSRGLAPTDTQYF. CDR3 nucleotides: TGTGCCAGCAGCTTATCCCGGGGACTTGCCCCAACAGATACGCAGTATTTT.

The V call is TRBV5-1, the J call TRBJ1-4, with D possibly matching TRBD1 (5 bases). This CDR3 comprises 19 residues. CDR1 and CDR2 from the germline V gene are SGHRS and YFSETQ. V was pared by 4 bases and J by 5 bases, with 27 bases between. The CDR3 nucleotides read TGCGCCAGCAGCGCCACCCTGCCTTTCGGGACCGCGGGGAATGAAAAACTGTTTTTT. Translated: CASSATLPFGTAGNEKLFF.

The chain recombines TRBV5-1 with TRBJ1-1, with 10 bases matching TRBD1. The CDR3 contains 20 residues. Per germline, CDR1 SGHRS and CDR2 YFSETQ. V was clipped by 3 bases and J by 6 bases; unmatched bases: 23. This chain's CDR3 is CASSWGHVLPGQGMGAEAFF. The CDR3 DNA reads TGCGCCAGCAGCTGGGGGCACGTGCTCCCGGGACAGGGGATGGGCGCTGAAGCTTTCTTT.

V usage is TRBV29-1 and J usage is TRBJ2-2; D unclear. Trimming pared 4 bases from V and 6 bases from J, leaving 12 bases between. This CDR3 is 13 amino acids long. CDR1 is SQVTM, CDR2 ANQGSEA, per germline. The CDR3: CSVGRVDPGELFF. The CDR3 DNA reads as TGCAGCGTTGGGAGAGTAGACCCCGGGGAGCTGTTTTTT.

The genes are TRBV5-1 and TRBJ2-3, with 12 bases lining up with TRBD2. J gave up 4 bases and V 4 bases, and 4 bases lay outside the gene matches. CDR3 length equals 15 residues. The V gene's germline CDR1 is SGHRS and CDR2 YFSETQ. The CDR3 reads CASSPSGGAADTQYF. In nucleotides, the CDR3 is TGCGCCAGCAGCCCTAGCGGGGGGGCCGCAGATACGCAGTATTTT.

V and J are TRBV4-1 and TRBJ1-2; D is possibly TRBD1 (5 bases). Germline V gene lookup returns CDR1 MGHRA and CDR2 YSYEKL. This CDR3 has 15 amino acids. V was clipped by 1 base and J by 4 bases, with 13 bases between them. In DNA form, the CDR3 reads TGCGCCAGCAGCCAAGTAATTGGGCAGGGCTATGGCTACACCTTC. This gives the protein CASSQVIGQGYGYTF.

The chain joins TRBV19 to TRBJ2-1; D remains ambiguous. V was trimmed by 6 bases and J by 2 bases, leaving 8 bases between them. In germline, CDR1 is LNHDA, CDR2 SQIVND (reference sequence). There are 13 residues in the CDR3. The CDR3 DNA reads TGTGCCAGTAGAAAGGGCGCCTACAATGAGCAGTTCTTC. Residues: CASRKGAYNEQFF. The full variable domain, rest sourced from reference TRBV19 and TRBJ2-1, is DGGITQSPKYLFRKEGQNVTLSCEQNLNHDAMYWYRQDPGQGLRLIYYSQIVNDFQKGDIAEGYSVSREKKESFPLTVTSAQKNPTAFYLCASRKGAYNEQFFGPGTRLTVL.

V usage is TRBV18 and J usage is TRBJ1-3; D gene unclear. The CDR3 runs to 16 residues. Deletions cut 4 bases from V and 3 bases from J, with 16 bases between. Per germline, CDR1 KGHSH and CDR2 LQKENI. For the CDR3, the DNA is TGTGCCAGCTCACTAACGGACTCCGAGCGTGGAAACACCATATATTTT. Amino acids: CASSLTDSERGNTIYF.

The chain employs TRBV6-5 and TRBJ2-3; TRBD1 agrees at 11 bases. CDR3 length equals 15 residues. J was trimmed by 6 bases and V by 6 bases; bases with no gene match: 8. The germline V gene has CDR1 MNHEY and CDR2 SVGAGI. The CDR3 nucleotides are TGTGCCAGCAGGTCGTTGGACAGGGGGCGTGATACGCAGTATTTT. This gives the protein CASRSLDRGRDTQYF.

The rearrangement links TRBV5-1 to TRBJ1-4, with D uncertain. This CDR3 has 13 residues. Deletions cut 4 bases from V and 8 bases from J, with 12 bases between. CDR1 and CDR2 from the germline V gene are SGHRS and YFSETQ. The CDR3 coding sequence is TGCGCCAGCAGCCCCGGGAGTAGCGAAAAACTGTTTTTT. It encodes CASSPGSSEKLFF.

The chain uses TRBV7-2 and TRBJ2-3; tentatively, D is TRBD2 (6 bases). The CDR3 consists of 17 residues. Germline V gene lookup returns CDR1 SGHTA and CDR2 FQGNSA. Trimming left V 1 base short and J 5 bases short, with 19 bases between. For the CDR3, the DNA is TGTGCCAGCAGCTTAGATCGCGGCGGGGACCCAGTAGATACGCAGTATTTT. Its translation: CASSLDRGGDPVDTQYF.

The gene calls are TRBV5-1 and TRBJ2-5; D ambiguous. V lost 3 bases, J lost 9 bases, and 9 bases lay in between. The CDR3 has 11 residues. The germline CDR1 and CDR2 sequences are SGHRS and YFSETQ. The CDR3 sequence is CASSSPMAQYF. The CDR3 coding sequence is TGCGCCAGCAGCTCCCCCATGGCCCAGTACTTC.

The chain combines TRBV7-6 with TRBJ2-7; 8 bases match TRBD1. This CDR3 comprises 13 residues. The germline V gene encodes CDR1 SGHVS and CDR2 FNYEAQ. J was trimmed by 4 bases and V by 4 bases; bases with no gene match: 3. In DNA form, the CDR3 reads TGTGCCAGCAGCTGGCGGGACAGGTACGAGCAGTACTTC. This gives the protein CASSWRDRYEQYF.

This chain's CDR3 is CASSLKALSGANVLTF. The CDR3 DNA reads as TGTGCCAGCAGTTTAAAGGCGCTCTCTGGGGCCAACGTCCTGACTTTC. The rearrangement uses TRBV27 and TRBJ2-6; D is unresolved. Deletions cut 2 bases from V and 0 bases from J, with 8 bases between. This CDR3 has 16 residues. CDR1 is MNHEY, CDR2 SMNVEV, per germline (reference sequence).

The chain is built from TRBV29-1 and TRBJ2-3, with a possible D match to TRBD2 (6 bases). From germline, CDR1 is SQVTM and CDR2 ANQGSEA. V lost 6 bases and J 0 bases, leaving 13 bases between the germline ends. The CDR3 runs 14 residues. The CDR3 here is CSVGKGTSTDTQYF. CDR3 DNA sequence: TGCAGCGTGGGAAAGGGGACTAGCACAGATACGCAGTATTTT.

The gene calls are TRBV5-1 and TRBJ2-7, with TRBD1 matching 7 bases. The V gene end was trimmed by 4 bases and the J gene end by 5 bases; junction bases not matched to a gene: 9. The CDR3 contains 14 residues. Per germline, CDR1 SGHRS and CDR2 YFSETQ. The CDR3 DNA follows: TGCGCCAGCAGCCCCCCCGGGACAGCGGACGAGCAGTACTTC. This codes for CASSPPGTADEQYF.